The sample holds a few counts of the clone carrying this T cell receptor (beta chain). The CDR3 totals 17 residues. V shed 5 bases and J shed 0 bases, with 19 bases lying between them. The germline V gene has CDR1 SNHLY and CDR2 FYNNEI. This record comes from a study of spatial heterogeneity in lung cancer. MiXCR, applied by TCRdb to the 5' RACE reads, yields one record per CDR3 protein. The sample contains fewer than 60,000 distinct CDR3 sequences, more than 6.5% of which appear only once. Time point denoted: blood at routine non-recurrence follow-up after resection. The input material, whole RNA from tumor, nontumor lung or frozen PBMC, was sequenced unsorted.

The origin of this receptor is a female donor with early-stage non-small cell lung cancer. Specimen: PBMCs, collected at follow-up. The rearrangement joins TRBV2 to TRBJ1-1; D remains unclear. The CDR3 bases are TGTGCCAGCAGTTCGCCGGGCTCCTTAGGCCTGAACACTGAAGCTTTCTTT. Amino acids: CASSSPGSLGLNTEAFF.